The source of this T cell receptor beta chain is a study of beta chain features in type 1 diabetes. Across the whole study: Across every sample, 107,917,701 sorted cells were examined in total. Broader study findings: Amplification by PCR could prefer shorter templates, with the same effect in patients and controls. All four CD4+ subsets from Type 1 diabetes patients carried moderately but significantly shorter TCRB CDR3s.

Details on this clone: Its cognate antigen is unknown.

Per donor, one heparinised blood draw averaged roughly 110 mL. The ends lost 7 bases at V and 3 bases at J; junction bases unmatched: 2. Germline V gene data show CDR1 as MNHNS and CDR2 as SASEGT. The CDR3 contains 14 residues. Of the isolated RNA, all was reverse transcribed, and so the sequenced material was expressed TCRB transcripts. Method: immunoSEQ multiplex PCR; TCRdb's copy keeps in-frame clones and lacks some. The sample records roughly 700,000 clones, roughly 12% being singletons. The sequenced sample consisted of naive CD4+ T cells from blood. The J gene is TRBJ2-5, the V gene TRBV6-1, with 13 positions matching TRBD2. This sequence was found in a man aged 18 to 29 with type 1 diabetes. As DNA, the CDR3 is TGTGCCAGCACGGGACTAGCGGGGAAAGAGACCCAGTACTTC. Its translation is CASTGLAGKETQYF.